This TCR beta chain was documented in a study of shared T cell receptors in the human thymus. Profiled with immunoSEQ multiplex PCR; TCRdb holds only in-frame clones, not every one. This table has 600,000 to 900,000 clones, roughly 85% appearing once. The data were also submitted as part of a second study, on human thymus T cells. This second study says: In corrective heart surgery, resections were taken, and these provided the thymus tissue.

Sequencing used thymocytes. This TCR derives from a girl in the first two years of life with a congenital heart defect.

In DNA, the CDR3 is TGTGCCAGCAGTGGCCCGGACAGGCCCCTCTATGGCTACACCTTC. It translates to CASSGPDRPLYGYTF. This chain connects TRBV6-1 to TRBJ1-2, with 7 nucleotides matching TRBD1. CDR3 length equals 15 residues. Per the germline V gene, CDR1 is MNHNS and CDR2 is SASEGT. The V segment lost 4 bases and the J segment 4 bases; nucleotides outside the gene matches: 9.